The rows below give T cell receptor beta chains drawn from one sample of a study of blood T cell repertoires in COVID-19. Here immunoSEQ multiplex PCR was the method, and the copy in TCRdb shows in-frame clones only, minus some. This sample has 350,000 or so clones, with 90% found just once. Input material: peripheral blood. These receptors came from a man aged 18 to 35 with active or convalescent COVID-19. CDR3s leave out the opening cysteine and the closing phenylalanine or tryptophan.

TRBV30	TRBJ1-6	ACRGTVNSPLH
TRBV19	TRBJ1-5	ASSNDYSDQPQH
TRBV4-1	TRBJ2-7	ASSQGPLYEQY
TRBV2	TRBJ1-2	ASSDGSGTGDYGYT
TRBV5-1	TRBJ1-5	ASSSGENSNQPQH
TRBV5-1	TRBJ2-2	ASSRRATGVTGELF
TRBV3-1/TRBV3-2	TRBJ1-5	ASSQGRGFVSNQPQH
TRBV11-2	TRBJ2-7	ASRLGQGVSYEQY
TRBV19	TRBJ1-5	ASTRMTGSNQPQH
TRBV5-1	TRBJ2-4	ASSSGQVPYIQY
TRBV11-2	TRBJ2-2	ASSLRDRVSGELF
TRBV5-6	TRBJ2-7	ASSSPGVAGVEQY
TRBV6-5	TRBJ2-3	ASSYLGSYTDTQY
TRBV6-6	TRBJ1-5	ASSYLSNQPQH
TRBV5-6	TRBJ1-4	ASSFGTPGRKLF
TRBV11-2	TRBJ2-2	ASSLRWSTGELF
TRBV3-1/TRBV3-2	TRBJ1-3	ASSQEGQGCSGNTIY
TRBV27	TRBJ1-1	ASSPRTVNTEAF
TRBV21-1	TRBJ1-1	ASSPGGHTLKNTEAF
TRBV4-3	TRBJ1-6	ASSQDRETASYNSPLH
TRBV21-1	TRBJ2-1	ASSRRLTDNEQF
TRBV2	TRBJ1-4	ASSAGYTNEKLF
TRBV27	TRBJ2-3	ASRGQRLIDTQY
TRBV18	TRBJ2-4	ASSRLTGEMAKNIQY
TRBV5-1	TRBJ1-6	ASSLVPAGGGEVSYNSPLH
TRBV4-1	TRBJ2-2	ASSQGARVGTGELF
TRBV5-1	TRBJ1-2	ASSLAQGQEYGYT
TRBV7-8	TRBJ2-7	ASSHGSTSSYEQY
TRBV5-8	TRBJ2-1	ASSLGQGEQF
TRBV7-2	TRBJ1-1	ASSLPLGGAF
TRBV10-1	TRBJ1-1	ASSHRGTYTEAF
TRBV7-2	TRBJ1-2	ASSLGGGQRNYGYT
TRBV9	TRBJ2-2	ASSVDPGNTGELF
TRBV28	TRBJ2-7	ASRTAVGGGTHEQY
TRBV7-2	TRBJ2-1	ASSLGGGNEQF
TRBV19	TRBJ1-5	ASTPFTTSGNQPQH
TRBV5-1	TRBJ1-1	ASSLYLQGTEAF
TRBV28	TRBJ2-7	ASSNRQAVYEQY
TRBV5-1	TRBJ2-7	ASSLGQGVYEQY
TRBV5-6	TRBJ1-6	ASSTETGKNSPLH
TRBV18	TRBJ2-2	ASSQRPDRDTGELF
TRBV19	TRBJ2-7	ASSPNRSQQY
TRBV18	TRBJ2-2	ASSPGQENTGELF
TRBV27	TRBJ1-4	ASSPYQRQGRNEKLF
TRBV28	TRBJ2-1	ASSPGGPNNEQF
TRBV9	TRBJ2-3	ASSTSGGAEAQY
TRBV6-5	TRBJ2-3	ASTNGGVDTDTQY
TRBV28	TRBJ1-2	ASRGDSFYGYT
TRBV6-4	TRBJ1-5	ASSDSPRDQPQH
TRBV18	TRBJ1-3	ASSPGESGNTIY
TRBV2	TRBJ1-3	ASSGQGTLSGNTIY
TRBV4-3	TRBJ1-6	ASSQAVQGTSPLH